The source of this T cell receptor beta chain is a study of HIV-infected patients and healthy controls. TCRdb fed the 5' RACE reads into MiXCR, producing one record per CDR3 protein. The sample shows around 67,000 distinct CDR3 sequences, about 15% of them seen only once. Germline assignment: CDR1 SGHAT and CDR2 FQNNGV. This CDR3 has 15 residues. V lost 5 bases and J lost 3; bases outside the gene matches: 4. This TCR derives from a human donor in good health. The rearrangement links TRBV11-2 to TRBJ2-1, with TRBD2 matching 10 bases. The sample was CD4+ T cells from blood. The CDR3 spells CASSPRTSGYNEQFF. The CDR3 DNA reads as TGTGCCAGCAGCCCCCGGACTAGCGGCTACAATGAGCAGTTCTTC. Looking up the rest from reference TRBV11-2 and TRBJ2-1 gives the full variable domain: EAGVAQSPRYKIIEKRQSVAFWCNPISGHATLYWYQQILGQGPKLLIQFQNNGVVDDSQLPKDRFSAERLKGVDSTLKIQPAKLEDSAVYLCASSPRTSGYNEQFFGPGTRLTVL.